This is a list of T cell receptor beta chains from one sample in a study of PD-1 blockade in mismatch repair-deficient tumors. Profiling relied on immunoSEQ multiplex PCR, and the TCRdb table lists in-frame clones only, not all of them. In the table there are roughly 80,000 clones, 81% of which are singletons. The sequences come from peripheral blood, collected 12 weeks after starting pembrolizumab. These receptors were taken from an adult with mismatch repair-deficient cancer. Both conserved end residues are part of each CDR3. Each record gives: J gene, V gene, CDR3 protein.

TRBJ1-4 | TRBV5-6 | CASSLSGSFGGKLFF
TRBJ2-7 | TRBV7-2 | CASSLVDSKQYF
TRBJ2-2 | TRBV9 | CASSTTGELFF
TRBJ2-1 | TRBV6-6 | CASSSSGTGWNEQFF
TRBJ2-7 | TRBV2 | CASSPGLAVEQYF
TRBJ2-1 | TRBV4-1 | CASSQGGKGNEQFF
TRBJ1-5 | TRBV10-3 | CAISEGDSSNQPQHF
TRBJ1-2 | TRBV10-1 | CASRRIANYGYTF
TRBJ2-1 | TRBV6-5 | CASSYRGTEQFF
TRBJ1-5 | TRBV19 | CASNWKGQPQHF
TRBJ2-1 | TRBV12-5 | CASGLAPPDYNEQFF
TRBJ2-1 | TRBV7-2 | CASSFTTGHLSYNEQFF
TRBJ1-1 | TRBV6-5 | CASNSQDRGDTEAFF
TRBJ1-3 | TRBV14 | CASSQVWGSSSGNTIYF
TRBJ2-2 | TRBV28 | CAVQSASTGELFF
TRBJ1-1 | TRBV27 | CASREGDTEAFF
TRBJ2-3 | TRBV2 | CAGRGDFQTQYF
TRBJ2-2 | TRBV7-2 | CASSLERSTGELFF
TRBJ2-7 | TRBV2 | CASSFSGLSSYEQYF
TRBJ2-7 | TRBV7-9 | CASSLGPGRSFYEQYF
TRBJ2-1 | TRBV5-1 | CASSLVGDRNNEQFF
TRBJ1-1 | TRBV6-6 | CASSFPTTGENTEAFF
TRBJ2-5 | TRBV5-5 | CASSVRQAWGGTQYF
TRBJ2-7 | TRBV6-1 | CASNGQGWNEQYF
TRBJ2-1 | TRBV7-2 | CASSSGRTSGQFF
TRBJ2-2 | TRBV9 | CASSVAFGGRELFF
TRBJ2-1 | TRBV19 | CASSLPSGSDLLLSNEQFF
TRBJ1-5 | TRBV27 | CASSLSRGGAGQPQHF
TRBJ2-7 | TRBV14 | CASSQDGGTAVVDYEQYF
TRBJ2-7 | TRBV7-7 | CASSPSPGQGHEQYF
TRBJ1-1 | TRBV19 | CASSIGSMWAFF
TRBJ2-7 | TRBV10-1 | CASSESVTGGTYEQYF
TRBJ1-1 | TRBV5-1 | CASSLDRGQTEAFF
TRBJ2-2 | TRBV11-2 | CASSFLPNTGELFF
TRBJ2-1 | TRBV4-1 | CASSQGGISYNEQFF
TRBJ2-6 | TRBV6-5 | CASSPDRIRANVLTF
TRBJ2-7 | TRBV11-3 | CASSVTSANYEQYF
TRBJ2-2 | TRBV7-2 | CASSFRFRRGANTGELFF
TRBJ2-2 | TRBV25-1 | CASTSRGAGELFF
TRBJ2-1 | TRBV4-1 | CASRRGAAEIRNEQFF
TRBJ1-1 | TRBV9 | CASSVGLGNTEAFF
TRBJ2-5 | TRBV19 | CASSRRQGTQETQYF
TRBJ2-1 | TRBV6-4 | CASSDSPSGLYNEQFF
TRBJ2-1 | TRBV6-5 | CASSSTSGRYNEQFF
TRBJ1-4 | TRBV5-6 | CASSLGDWGVGEKLFF
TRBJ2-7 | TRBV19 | CASRGGSYEQYF
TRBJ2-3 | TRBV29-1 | CSVELVSGGTDTQYF
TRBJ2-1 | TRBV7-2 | CASSLASGRYNEQFF
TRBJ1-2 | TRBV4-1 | CASSQPGTGGYYGYTF
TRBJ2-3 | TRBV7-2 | CASSPFGLAGGADTQYF
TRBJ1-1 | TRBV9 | CASSATGRIGNAEAFF
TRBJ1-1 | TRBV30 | CAWSATGFTEAFF
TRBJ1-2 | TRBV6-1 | CASSPDDGNYGYTF